Sequencing of this T cell receptor (beta chain) was carried out in a study of response to subunit inactivated influenza vaccine. TCRdb re-called the RT-PCR reads through MiXCR, storing one row per CDR3 protein. Of roughly 540,000 distinct CDR3 sequences in the sample, approximately 24% were seen once. This CDR3 contains 15 residues. The germline V gene has CDR1 SGHRS and CDR2 YFSETQ. The V segment lost 3 bases and the J segment 8 bases; nucleotides outside the gene matches: 5. The same specimen was also included in a second study, on T cells expressing NK-cell markers. This second study notes: For TCR beta, cDNA was produced by 5'RACE template switching with UMIs. Repertoire data for TCR beta were derived from sorted T cells (CD3+CD56+NKG2C+, CD3+CD56+NKG2C- and CD3+CD56-NKG2C+). An anti-gamma-delta TCR antibody was added in several experiments. It restricted sorting to alpha-beta TCR-expressing T cells. Researchers report these clonotypes also headed the CD3+CD56-NKG2C+ fraction in a handful of donors. HCMV specificity of the expanded NKG2C+ T cell clones was not established.

This chain links TRBV5-1 with TRBJ1-4; 12 bases agree with TRBD1. Source: CD4+ T cells sorted from PBMCs, taken roughly 12 days after vaccination. The receptor comes from a man aged 50-60 years who received an inactivated influenza vaccine. CDR3 in DNA: TGCGCCAGCAGCTCGGGGACAGGGGGCATCGAAAAACTGTTTTTT. It translates to CASSSGTGGIEKLFF.